The entry that follows covers one T cell receptor (beta chain) sequence. This sample is part of a study of shared clonotypes between healthy human individuals. Produced via immunoSEQ multiplex PCR; TCRdb's table is partial and in-frame only. Of more than 2 million clones in the sample, 85% to 95% were seen once. CDR3 length: 17 amino acids. Trimming stripped 0 bases from V and 2 bases from J, with 15 bases between. The germline V gene encodes CDR1 SGHRS and CDR2 YFSETQ. The receptor was derived from a man younger than 30 in good health. The source material was naive CD4+ T cells sorted from blood. Subset meaning: CD45RA+ positively selected. This rearrangement joins TRBV5-1 to TRBJ1-3; D gene ambiguous. The DNA of the CDR3 is TGCGCCAGCAGCTTGGTGGCGGCCGGCGGTACTGGAAACACCATATATTTT. Its translation: CASSLVAAGGTGNTIYF.